The source of this T cell receptor (beta chain) is a study of OX40 agonist ivuxolimab in advanced cancers. V gave up 5 bases and J gave up 4 bases; unmatched junction bases: 4. The length of the CDR3 is 15 residues. Germline loops: CDR1 MNHEY, CDR2 SVGAGI. Produced via immunoSEQ multiplex PCR; TCRdb's table is partial and in-frame only. Of approximately 61,000 clones in the sample, roughly nine tenths were seen once. In its sample, this clone was seen once. The source is an adult with an advanced solid tumor such as melanoma, head and neck, liver or kidney cancer. The chain is built from TRBV6-5 and TRBJ1-6; 8 nucleotides match TRBD1. This material consisted of CD4+ or CD8+ T cells sorted from blood, taken in a trial of the OX40 agonist ivuxolimab. CDR3 sequence reads: CASSRQGQYNSPLHF. DNA of the CDR3: TGTGCCAGCAGTCGACAGGGGCAGTATAATTCACCCCTCCACTTT.